These T cell receptor beta chains were read from a single sample in a study of cytotoxic CD8 clonotypes in ibrutinib-treated CLL. Data came from immunoSEQ multiplex PCR; TCRdb stores just in-frame clones and leaves some out. This table has roughly 40,000 clones, over 60% appearing once. The sample consisted of PBMCs, taken after 12 months of ibrutinib treatment. The receptors derive from a human donor with chronic lymphocytic leukemia. Each CDR3 is given without its conserved first and last residue.

TRBV4-1,ASSRWIAGRETQY
TRBV7-8,ASSPSGGAPAGELF
TRBV4-1,ASSQGGGRGNGYT
TRBV5-4,ASSSWTRTDTQY
TRBV5-1,ASSPRGGYEQY
TRBV30,AWSPGTSGRIETQY
TRBV9,ASSAGGGGGSYNEQF
TRBV29-1,SVDFRGPTGELF
TRBV4-2,ASSQETLRSLFNQPQH
TRBV19,ASSIETGEAQY
TRBV12-5,ASALFASGYNTDTQY
TRBV2,ASSSQASGTEAF
TRBV18,ASSQDTSGSGDTQY